These 22 T cell receptor beta chains came from one sample sequenced in a study of blood T cell repertoires in COVID-19. Repertoires were generated with immunoSEQ multiplex PCR, while TCRdb's copy carries only in-frame clones and drops some. The sample consists of 120,000 to 150,000 clones, 84% of them appearing once. Sequenced input: peripheral blood. The receptors shown here come from a woman older than 75 in a cohort sampled during active or convalescent COVID-19.

The J gene is TRBJ2-3, the V gene TRBV12-5; TRBD2 is a possible D gene (5 bases). The CDR3 runs 16 residues. With 6 bases removed from V and 4 bases from J, the gap between germline ends came to 20 bases. Germline V gene lookup returns CDR1 LGHNT and CDR2 FRNRAP. CDR3 bases: TGTGCTAGTGGCAGAGATCGGACGGGGAGCCCAGATACGCAGTATTTT. Protein: CASGRDRTGSPDTQYF.

The chain carries TRBV15 and TRBJ1-2; 10 bases align to TRBD1. The CDR3 loop spans 15 amino acids. The germline CDR1 and CDR2 sequences are LNHNV and YYDKDF (reference sequence). V lost 1 base and J lost 8; bases outside the gene matches: 7. CDR3 coding DNA: TGTGCCACCAGCAGAGTTCCGGGACAGGGGAAAGGCTACACCTTC. This sequence encodes CATSRVPGQGKGYTF.

The chain employs TRBV6-5 and TRBJ2-1; 7 nucleotides line up with TRBD2. CDR1 and CDR2 (germline): MNHEY, SVGAGI. The CDR3 sequence is 13 residues long. V lost 5 bases, J lost 6 bases, and 4 bases stayed unmatched. The CDR3 region is CASSRGVLNEQFF. The DNA of the CDR3 is TGTGCCAGCAGTCGGGGGGTACTCAATGAGCAGTTCTTC.

The gene calls are TRBV3-1 (or the pseudogene TRBV3-2) and TRBJ1-5; D remains ambiguous. Germline V gene sequence: CDR1 LGHDT, CDR2 YNNKEL (reference sequence). V was pared by 0 bases and J by 0 bases, with 6 bases between. There are 15 residues in the CDR3. The CDR3 DNA follows: TGTGCCAGCAGCCAAGATTCCCTTAGCAATCAGCCCCAGCATTTT. Translation gives CASSQDSLSNQPQHF.

This clone came up a few times. This chain joins TRBV5-4 and TRBJ2-6; D may be TRBD1 (6 bases). V was cut by 4 bases and J by 2 bases, with 10 bases left in between. There are 15 residues in the CDR3. Looked up from germline, CDR1 is SGHNT and CDR2 is YYREEE (reference sequence). The CDR3 DNA follows: TGTGCCAGCAGCCCACAGGGTACTGGGGCCAACGTCCTGACTTTC. Amino acids: CASSPQGTGANVLTF. Complete variable domain (other parts from reference TRBV5-4 and TRBJ2-6): ETGVTQSPTHLIKTRGQQVTLRCSSQSGHNTVSWYQQALGQGPQFIFQYYREEENGRGNFPPRFSGLQFPNYSSELNVNALELDDSALYLCASSPQGTGANVLTFGAGSRLTVL.

The chain employs TRBV9 and TRBJ1-2; D might be TRBD1 (6 bases). Germline V lookup: CDR1 SGDLS, CDR2 YYNGEE. This CDR3 comprises 17 residues. With 5 bases removed from V and 4 bases from J, the gap between germline ends came to 24 bases. DNA of the CDR3: TGTGCCAGCAGGGACCAACCCACAATCAGGGGTACCTATGGCTACACCTTC. The encoded protein is CASRDQPTIRGTYGYTF.

V gene TRBV29-1 combines with J gene TRBJ2-1; D remains unclear. CDR1 is SQVTM, CDR2 ANQGSEA, per germline. Between the trimmed V and J ends, which lost 5 bases and 2 bases, there was a span of 16 bases. CDR3 length: 15 residues. CDR3 nucleotide sequence: TGCAGCGTTCGCGGTGAATGGGTCGCCTACAATGAGCAGTTCTTC. Encoded protein: CSVRGEWVAYNEQFF.

The chain recombines TRBV7-3 with TRBJ2-3; D gene unclear. The CDR3 consists of 14 residues. V dropped 2 bases and J dropped 3 bases, with 9 bases sitting between them. Germline CDR1 reads SGHTA; CDR2 reads FQGTGA. Written as DNA, the CDR3 is TGTGCCAGCAGCTTATCCCCAGCGACAGATACGCAGTATTTT. It translates to CASSLSPATDTQYF.

This sequence joins TRBV2 and TRBJ2-3, with 8 bases aligning to TRBD1. Trimming removed 6 bases from V and 3 bases from J; junction bases left unmatched: 11. Germline CDR1 SNHLY, CDR2 FYNNEI. The CDR3 consists of 16 residues. CDR3 bases: TGTGCCAGCAGGACCCCGGACAGGGTTGGAACAGATACGCAGTATTTT. It yields the protein CASRTPDRVGTDTQYF. Variable domain in full (rest from reference TRBV2 and TRBJ2-3): EPEVTQTPSHQVTQMGQEVILRCVPISNHLYFYWYRQILGQKVEFLVSFYNNEISEKSEIFDDQFSVERPDGSNFTLKIRSTKLEDSAMYFCASRTPDRVGTDTQYFGPGTRLTVL.

The chain joins TRBV25-1 to TRBJ1-1; the D gene is possibly TRBD1 (5 bases). Germline V lookup: CDR1 MGHDK, CDR2 SYGVNS. CDR3 length: 12 amino acids. The V end lost 8 bases, the J end lost 7 bases, and 14 bases lay between the germline ends. The CDR3 reads CASRKDSIEAFF. The CDR3 bases are TGTGCCAGCCGAAAAGACAGTATTGAAGCTTTCTTT. The entire variable domain, with the rest obtained from reference TRBV25-1 and TRBJ1-1, is as follows: EADIYQTPRYLVIGTGKKITLECSQTMGHDKMYWYQQDPGMELHLIHYSYGVNSTEKGDLSSESTVSRIRTEHFPLTLESARPSHTSQYLCASRKDSIEAFFGQGTRLTVV.

The chain uses TRBV5-6 and TRBJ1-1; 7 nucleotides match TRBD1. This CDR3 is 13 amino acids long. Trimming at V came to 5 bases and at J to 2 bases, leaving 3 bases not matched to a gene. Looked up from germline, CDR1 is SGHDT and CDR2 is YYEEEE. Here the CDR3 reads CASRDRANTEAFF. The CDR3 DNA sequence: TGTGCCAGCAGAGACAGGGCCAACACTGAAGCTTTCTTT.

The genes are TRBV2 and TRBJ1-2; D is undetermined. CDR1 is SNHLY, CDR2 FYNNEI, per germline. The CDR3 has 15 amino acids. Trimming took 6 bases from V and 2 from J, leaving 16 bases between them. This CDR3 is CASRIIELQNYGYTF. CDR3 nucleotide sequence: TGTGCCAGCAGGATTATAGAGTTGCAAAACTATGGCTACACCTTC.

In the case of this clone: Different DNA sequences within this sample yield the same CDR3. The CDR3 sequence: CASSQGLATGNTIYF. CDR3 DNA sequence: TGTGCCAGCAGCCAAGGGTTGGCCACTGGAAACACCATATATTTT. V gene TRBV3-1 (or the pseudogene TRBV3-2) combines with J gene TRBJ1-3, with D hard to call. Germline V CDR1 and CDR2: LGHDT, YNNKEL (reference sequence). This CDR3 spans 15 amino acids. Trimming left V 1 base short and J 2 bases short, with 9 bases between.

The chain combines TRBV7-9 with TRBJ2-2; 14 bases align to TRBD2. In germline, CDR1 is SEHNR, CDR2 FQNEAQ (reference sequence). The CDR3 loop spans 16 amino acids. The V segment lost 10 bases and the J segment 3 bases; nucleotides outside the gene matches: 7. CDR3 coding DNA: TGTGCCACCAGACTAGCGGGGGGGCCCGACACCGGGGAGCTGTTTTTT. This encodes CATRLAGGPDTGELFF.

The chain uses TRBV5-6 and TRBJ1-4; maybe TRBD1 (6 bases). V was shortened by 2 bases and J by 5 bases, with 16 bases between the two germline ends. Per germline, CDR1 SGHDT and CDR2 YYEEEE. The CDR3 extends over 16 amino acids. The CDR3 spells CASSFNRGARNEKLFF. DNA for the CDR3: TGTGCCAGCAGCTTCAATCGGGGGGCGCGGAATGAAAAACTGTTTTTT.

The V call is TRBV18, the J call TRBJ1-3; D possibly corresponds to TRBD1 (6 bases). Germline lookup yields CDR1 KGHSH and CDR2 LQKENI. V lost 6 bases and J 0 bases, leaving 15 bases between the germline ends. The CDR3 contains 16 residues. The CDR3 reads CASSLKQGSSGNTIYF. The CDR3, as DNA: TGTGCCAGCTCGCTGAAACAGGGCTCCTCTGGAAACACCATATATTTT.

This chain connects TRBV7-3 to TRBJ2-1; D uncertain. V was cut by 2 bases and J by 9 bases, with 11 bases left in between. In germline, CDR1 is SGHTA, CDR2 FQGTGA. The CDR3 loop spans 13 amino acids. CDR3 sequence reads: CASSLHEFGEQFF. The CDR3 nucleotides read TGTGCCAGCAGCTTACACGAGTTCGGTGAGCAGTTCTTC.

J is TRBJ1-5 and V is TRBV7-8, with no clear D. Germline V lookup: CDR1 SGHVS, CDR2 FQNEAQ. Trimming took 1 base from V and 0 from J, leaving 10 bases between them. The CDR3 covers 16 residues. CDR3 sequence reads: CASSLGPVNSNQPQHF. The CDR3 DNA reads as TGTGCCAGCAGCTTAGGGCCAGTTAATAGCAATCAGCCCCAGCATTTT.

The rearrangement joins TRBV28 to TRBJ2-1; the D gene is possibly TRBD1 (5 bases). Germline V gene lookup returns CDR1 MDHEN and CDR2 SYDVKM. Trimming cost V 8 bases and J 0 bases, with 14 bases left between them. The CDR3 sequence is 15 residues long. The CDR3 loop is CASRKGKSSYNEQFF. The CDR3 bases are TGTGCCAGCCGTAAGGGGAAAAGCTCCTACAATGAGCAGTTCTTC.

The V gene is TRBV6-6, the J gene TRBJ2-7, with 7 bases identical to TRBD1. The V segment lost 6 bases and the J segment 2 bases; nucleotides outside the gene matches: 10. This CDR3 is 15 amino acids long. CDR1 is MNHNY, CDR2 SVGAGI, per germline (reference sequence). The CDR3 loop reads CASRPQGTSTYEQYV. In DNA, the CDR3 is TGTGCCAGCAGGCCACAGGGGACGTCTACCTACGAGCAGTACGTC.

The chain recombines TRBV7-8 with TRBJ2-1; TRBD2 matches at 9 bases. After removal of 4 bases from V and 0 bases from J, the junction contained 7 bases not matched to a gene. Looked up from germline, CDR1 is SGHVS and CDR2 is FQNEAQ. The CDR3 covers 17 residues. CDR3 in amino acids: CASSSGTSFLSYNEQFF. DNA for the CDR3: TGTGCCAGCAGCTCCGGGACTAGCTTTCTCTCCTACAATGAGCAGTTCTTC.

This CDR3 is CASSQGTYNEQFF. The CDR3 DNA reads TGCGCCAGCAGCCAGGGAACTTACAATGAGCAGTTCTTC. The chain links TRBV5-1 to TRBJ2-1; D is perhaps TRBD1 (5 bases). The CDR3 extends over 13 amino acids. The germline gives CDR1 SGHRS, CDR2 YFSETQ. The V and J ends lost 4 bases and 4 bases respectively, with 9 bases between them.